This note documents a single T cell receptor beta chain sequence. This clonotype was seen ten or more times. Its antigen is still unknown. Base qualities were left out, and no much larger clone turns up one base away. CDR1 SGDLS and CDR2 YYNGEE are derived from the germline V gene. Reading from cysteine to phenylalanine, the CDR3 counts 14 amino acids. This entry keeps only the CDR3 DNA: 42 bases, framed from base 1. V loses 5 bases, J loses 2 bases, and the germline ends lie 13 bases apart. The patients picked for sequencing were ones in whom flow cytometry had shown an expansion of CD8+CD57+ cells. Every patient had a diagnosis of severe acquired aplastic anemia based on International Study of Aplastic Anemia and Agranulocytosis and Camitta criteria. Patients had received no therapy at the time of blood sampling. In the study, sorted CD4+ and CD8+ blood T cells from patients with severe aplastic anemia and from healthy subjects underwent deep sequencing of TCR repertoires. Patients were enrolled under clinicaltrials.gov protocols 00001620, 01623167, 00001397, 00071045, 00081523 and 00961064 in the USA. Ficoll-Paque density gradient centrifugation was used to isolate peripheral blood mononuclear cells. Before DNA extraction, CD4+ and CD8+ T cells were sorted with FACS or magnetic beads.

These data are taken from a study of CD8+CD57+ T cells in acquired aplastic anemia (dated by TCRdb to 2016 to 2019). Background for the entire study: Extracted DNA from sorted CD4+ and CD8+ cells averaged approximately 3 ug, ranging from roughly 0.19 to 27.4 ug. CD8+CD57+ expansion was defined as a frequency above the mean frequency observed in healthy subjects. Study-wide conclusions, independent of this receptor: Roughly 30 CD8+ CDR3 sequences were found to be shared between patients and controls, but these sequences appeared to be highly expressed in patients and within the immunodominant clones of the patients. CD8+ Simpson's diversity did not differ significantly between patients and healthy controls (P=0.060).

Genomic DNA served as template for TCR beta VDJ combination and CDR3 sequence profiling. An Illumina HiSeq 2000 was the platform used for TCR repertoire sequencing. The study's own analysis went as follows. TRBV/TRBJ rearrangement plots, CDR3 size and DJ length profiles, and Simpson's diversity index were used to evaluate the repertoires. The most abundant DNA sequence in the deep sequencing data was taken as the immunodominant clone. CDR3 amino acid sequences were checked for sharing across subjects and were also compared against the VDJdb database and published repertoires. TCRdb reprocessing: public reads trimmed at Q25 with fastp, clones called with MiXCR, in-frame beta chains kept. Under each unique CDR3 protein, matching rows form one entry showing the most common genes and DNA. The V and J calls come from TCRdb's annotation, not from the publication. The sample profile shows under 150,000 distinct CDR3 sequences; almost 40% of them were found once. Jointly, the top ten make up roughly 2.7% of the sample.

The rearranged chain carries TRBV9 and TRBJ1-1; no D gene can be assigned with confidence. The source material was sorted CD4+, CD8+, or CD8+CD57+ T cells (not recorded which) from PBMCs. The sequence came from a human donor with aplastic anemia. At the DNA level, the sequence is TGTGCCAGCAGTACAACGGGTGGAAACACTGAAGCTTTCTTT. Translated, this gives CASSTTGGNTEAFF.